This T cell receptor beta chain was found in a study of metastatic and nonmetastatic thyroid tumors. This clone was observed at least ten times. In the authors' workflow: For papillary thyroid cancer, a distant-metastasis classifier was constructed from CDR3 differences observed across clinicopathological groups. MiXCR re-clonotyped the PCR reads for TCRdb. The V and J calls and clone size come from TCRdb's table, not from the authors' own analysis. The sample comprises fewer than 35,000 clones, about 15% of which are singletons, and roughly a fifth rests with the top ten. This CDR3 region has 12 residues. Germline V gene sequence: CDR1 MDHEN, CDR2 SYDVKM. V lost 5 bases and J lost 4; bases outside the gene matches: 1. Thyroid surgery was preceded by no treatment in any patient.

Input material: blood. The source of this sequence is a male donor with papillary thyroid cancer or a benign thyroid nodule (not recorded which). Some clones in this sample may be carry-over from other donors' samples. The V and J genes are TRBV28 and TRBJ2-5, with 7 bases aligning to TRBD1. The CDR3 region is CASSQGVETQYF. The CDR3 coding sequence is TGTGCCAGCAGTCAGGGGGTAGAGACCCAGTACTTC.